The sequence of this T cell receptor beta chain was determined in a study of blood T cell repertoires in COVID-19. Study summary: The United States, Italy and Spain provided the acute and convalescent COVID-19 samples.

Authors' processing steps: Estimated nucleated cell counts came from reference gene primer amplification. Clones were sequenced by immunoSEQ multiplex PCR, and TCRdb holds only the in-frame ones, with some missing. V and J calls and clone size are those listed in that table; D and trimming were worked out from the DNA. The sample carries around 56,000 clones, 81% recorded once. The CDR3 is made up of 14 amino acids. Germline V gene lookup returns CDR1 SQVTM and CDR2 ANQGSEA. V shed 4 bases and J shed 2 bases, with 15 bases lying between them. This clonotype originated in a woman at least 80 years old with active or convalescent COVID-19. Sample: peripheral blood. The V call is TRBV29-1, the J call TRBJ2-7; possibly TRBD1 for D (7 bases). The CDR3 nucleotides are TGCAGCGTTGCATCCCAGGGGGGAACCTACGAGCAGTACTTC. It codes for CSVASQGGTYEQYF.